Here is one TCR beta chain with its context. This specimen belongs to a study of blood T cell repertoires in COVID-19. The length of the CDR3 is 16 residues. With 6 bases clipped from V and 5 bases from J, the junction kept 10 bases outside the gene matches. The germline V gene encodes CDR1 SGHTA and CDR2 FQGNSA. In the original processing: Estimation of nucleated cell counts relied on the amplification of reference gene primers. Profiling relied on immunoSEQ multiplex PCR, and the TCRdb table lists in-frame clones only, not all of them. The DNA gave D and trimming, while V, J and clone size come from that table. The sample contains a few hundred thousand clones, around 90% of which appear only once.

This receptor was identified in a woman aged 40 to 50 with COVID-19, enrolled during active disease. The sequenced sample consisted of peripheral blood. The chain recombines TRBV7-2 with TRBJ2-5, with 12 bases aligning to TRBD2. The CDR3 protein is CASSSRLAGVRETQYF. Written as DNA, the CDR3 is TGTGCCAGCAGTTCCCGACTAGCGGGAGTTCGGGAGACCCAGTACTTC.